Below are 23 T cell receptor beta chains sequenced from a single sample in a study of shared clonotypes between healthy human individuals. TCRdb's table, derived via immunoSEQ multiplex PCR, lists solely in-frame clones and lacks some. The data show about 470,000 clones, 75% to 85% seen once. Specimen: PBMCs. The receptors shown here come from a woman in her 40s in good health. Some clones in this sample may be carry-over from other donors' samples.

J is TRBJ2-5 and V is TRBV10-2; perhaps TRBD2 as D (5 bases). CDR1 and CDR2 from the germline V gene are WSHSY and SAAADI. The germline V and J ends were trimmed by 3 bases and 5 bases, with 19 bases remaining between them. The CDR3 extends over 16 amino acids. CDR3 sequence: CASSDPERGDLETQYF. The CDR3 DNA follows: TGCGCCAGCAGTGATCCCGAACGGGGAGATCTCGAGACCCAGTACTTC.

The chain has TRBV7-2 and TRBJ2-7, with D perhaps matching TRBD1 (5 bases). Germline V gene data show CDR1 as SGHTA and CDR2 as FQGNSA. V lost 4 bases to trimming and J lost 5 bases, with 21 bases between them. The CDR3 runs to 16 residues. CDR3: CASSSRGGLGANEQYF. CDR3 bases: TGTGCCAGCAGCTCCCGCGGTGGGCTAGGGGCGAACGAGCAGTACTTC.

This chain joins TRBV4-2 and TRBJ2-1; TRBD1 aligns across 10 bases. CDR3 length equals 18 residues. CDR1 is LGHNA, CDR2 YNFKEQ, per germline. V shed 0 bases, J shed 6 bases, and the junction held 11 bases outside the gene matches. The CDR3 sequence is CASSQDPHRDRGSNEQFF. CDR3 in DNA: TGTGCCAGCAGCCAAGATCCACACCGGGACAGGGGAAGCAATGAGCAGTTCTTC.

A remark on this clone: This may stem from a read error, because a much larger clone lies one nucleotide away. The V and J genes are TRBV25-1 and TRBJ2-5; no firm D call. Judging by the DNA end, TRBJ2-7 fits better; the J call may be wrong. This CDR3 has 11 residues. The V gene's germline CDR1 is MGHDK and CDR2 SYGVNS. The CDR3 DNA is TGTGCCAGCAGTCCTTCCTACGAGCAGTACTTC. It is translated as CASSPSYEQYF.

This clone occurred many times. This chain connects TRBV25-1 to TRBJ1-1, with no clear D. The CDR3 sequence is 13 residues long. Trimming pared 5 bases from V and 6 bases from J, leaving 13 bases between. Germline CDR1 reads MGHDK; CDR2 reads SYGVNS. The CDR3 sequence is CASSRAGSAEAFF. CDR3 sequence (DNA): TGTGCCAGCAGTAGGGCGGGGAGCGCTGAAGCTTTCTTT.

This clone showed up just a few times. The chain combines TRBV30 with TRBJ1-1; D ambiguous. The length of the CDR3 is 13 residues. V lost 0 bases to trimming and J lost 8 bases, with 13 bases between them. The germline gives CDR1 GTSNPN, CDR2 SVGIG (reference sequence). CDR3 region: CAWSVFRFTEAFF. The CDR3 DNA reads as TGTGCCTGGAGTGTATTTCGGTTCACCGAAGCTTTCTTT.

The J gene is TRBJ2-1, the V gene TRBV5-5; TRBD2 matches 8 bases. V dropped 2 bases and J dropped 5; count of bases not matched to a gene: 15. CDR3 size: 18 residues. CDR1 and CDR2 (germline): SGHKS, YYEKEE (reference sequence). CDR3 DNA: TGTGCCAGCAGCTTTTCGGCATCAGCGGGAGCACTTGACAATGAGCAGTTCTTC. Translation: CASSFSASAGALDNEQFF.

This rearrangement joins TRBV7-2 to TRBJ2-7; no clear D. Germline CDR1 SGHTA, CDR2 FQGNSA. The CDR3 spans 11 residues. Deletions cut 5 bases from V and 2 bases from J, with 4 bases between. CDR3 sequence reads: CASSGAYEQYF. CDR3 sequence (DNA): TGTGCCAGCAGCGGGGCCTACGAGCAGTACTTC.

The chain is built from TRBV5-1 and TRBJ2-1, with D perhaps TRBD1 (5 bases). The CDR3 has 14 amino acids. Per germline, CDR1 SGHRS and CDR2 YFSETQ. Trimming took 0 bases from V and 4 from J, leaving 8 bases between them. CDR3 DNA: TGCGCCAGCAGCTTGGGACAGATATACAATGAGCAGTTCTTC. Protein sequence: CASSLGQIYNEQFF. The full variable domain, in which reference TRBV5-1 and TRBJ2-1 provide the parts outside the CDR3, is KAGVTQTPRYLIKTRGQQVTLSCSPISGHRSVSWYQQTPGQGLQFLFEYFSETQRNKGNFPGRFSGRQFSNSRSEMNVSTLELGDSALYLCASSLGQIYNEQFFGPGTRLTVL.

The chain employs TRBV27 and TRBJ2-3; tentative D call: TRBD1 (5 bases). Germline lookup yields CDR1 MNHEY and CDR2 SMNVEV (reference sequence). This CDR3 is 15 amino acids long. V lost 6 bases and J lost 2, with 15 bases in between. DNA for the CDR3: TGTGCCAGCAGATCCCAACGACAGTTCACAGATACGCAGTATTTT. Amino acids: CASRSQRQFTDTQYF.

The rearrangement uses TRBV5-4 and TRBJ2-1; 9 nucleotides align to TRBD2. This CDR3 comprises 15 residues. Germline CDR1 and CDR2: SGHNT and YYREEE (reference sequence). Unmatched junction bases numbered 10, after V lost 4 bases and J lost 8 bases. The CDR3 nucleotides are TGTGCCAGCAGCACTGGGACTAGCAGGATCGATGAGCAGTTCTTC. It is translated as CASSTGTSRIDEQFF.

V and J are TRBV21-1 and TRBJ2-7; TRBD2, the table's D call, lacks a check against the DNA. TRBV21-1 is listed as a pseudogene. The CDR3 is made up of 13 amino acids. The chain's CDR3 is CASSPPHCRSLYF. CDR3 DNA sequence: TGTGCCAGCAGCCCCCCGCACTGCCGCTCGCTGTACTTC.

This rearrangement joins TRBV19 to TRBJ1-5, with D tentatively TRBD1 (5 bases). The CDR3 length is 14 residues. CDR1 LNHDA and CDR2 SQIVND come from the germline V gene (reference sequence). Trimming removed 1 base at V and 3 bases at J, with 7 bases between. This chain's CDR3 is CASSIVGDNQPQHF. The DNA of the CDR3 is TGTGCCAGTAGTATAGTAGGGGACAATCAGCCCCAGCATTTT.

The CDR3 region is CASSYGYPRWTYEQYF. CDR3 DNA sequence: TGTGCCAGCAGTTACGGGTACCCGCGATGGACCTACGAGCAGTACTTC. V is TRBV6-6 and J is TRBJ2-7; D is undetermined. V dropped 2 bases and J dropped 2 bases, with 16 bases sitting between them. Germline assignment: CDR1 MNHNY and CDR2 SVGAGI (reference sequence). This CDR3 has 16 residues.

The chain is built from TRBV6-5 and TRBJ2-5; tentative D call: TRBD2 (5 bases). Germline V gene data show CDR1 as MNHEY and CDR2 as SVGAGI. V was cut by 3 bases and J by 5 bases, with 13 bases left in between. The CDR3 length is 14 residues. Here the CDR3 reads CASSYSVVRETQYF. CDR3 bases: TGTGCCAGCAGTTATAGCGTCGTCCGGGAGACCCAGTACTTC.

The V gene is TRBV11-2, the J gene TRBJ2-1; D possibly corresponds to TRBD1 (5 bases). V lost 2 bases, J lost 7 bases, and 6 bases lay in between. CDR1 is SGHAT and CDR2 is FQNNGV in the germline V gene. This CDR3 comprises 12 residues. Here the CDR3 reads CASSLSGNEQFF. The CDR3 DNA is TGTGCCAGCAGCTTATCAGGGAATGAGCAGTTCTTC.

The chain carries TRBV9 and TRBJ2-3; D gene unclear. CDR3 length: 16 amino acids. V was pared by 3 bases and J by 4 bases, with 18 bases between. Germline V gene sequence: CDR1 SGDLS, CDR2 YYNGEE. The CDR3 DNA reads as TGTGCCAGCAGCGACTCTCCTACTGGAAGGGCAGATACGCAGTATTTT. It codes for CASSDSPTGRADTQYF.

The V gene is TRBV28, the J gene TRBJ2-3; TRBD2 aligns across 9 bases. This CDR3 spans 15 amino acids. V shed 5 bases, J shed 2 bases, and the junction held 5 bases outside the gene matches. The germline CDR1 and CDR2 sequences are MDHEN and SYDVKM. DNA of the CDR3: TGTGCCAGCAGTCCCCTAGCGGGGAACACAGATACGCAGTATTTT. Protein sequence: CASSPLAGNTDTQYF. Full variable domain (outside the CDR3, taken from reference TRBV28 and TRBJ2-3): DVKVTQSSRYLVKRTGEKVFLECVQDMDHENMFWYRQDPGLGLRLIYFSYDVKMKEKGDIPEGYSVSREKKERFSLILESASTNQTSMYLCASSPLAGNTDTQYFGPGTRLTVL.

The J gene is TRBJ2-1, the V gene TRBV25-1; TRBD1 agrees at 8 bases. The CDR3 totals 14 residues. Germline values: CDR1 MGHDK, CDR2 SYGVNS. V lost 6 bases to trimming and J lost 4 bases; unmatched junction nucleotides: 5. CDR3: CASRPGQEYNEQFF. The CDR3 DNA follows: TGTGCCAGCAGGCCGGGACAGGAATACAATGAGCAGTTCTTC.

The V and J genes are TRBV7-2 and TRBJ1-2; 8 nucleotides align to TRBD1. The trim removed 5 bases at V and 6 bases at J, leaving 2 bases unmatched. The V gene's germline CDR1 is SGHTA and CDR2 FQGNSA. The CDR3 has 12 residues. The DNA for the CDR3 is TGTGCCAGCAGCCGGACAGGGAATGGCTACACCTTC. This encodes CASSRTGNGYTF.

V is TRBV28 and J is TRBJ2-5; D remains unclear. CDR1 MDHEN and CDR2 SYDVKM come from the germline V gene. V dropped 6 bases and J dropped 3 bases, with 5 bases sitting between them. The CDR3 has 11 residues. The CDR3 DNA sequence: TGTGCCAGCAGGAGTGAAGAGACCCAGTACTTC. Its protein product is CASRSEETQYF. The full variable domain, its missing parts supplied by reference TRBV28 and TRBJ2-5, is DVKVTQSSRYLVKRTGEKVFLECVQDMDHENMFWYRQDPGLGLRLIYFSYDVKMKEKGDIPEGYSVSREKKERFSLILESASTNQTSMYLCASRSEETQYFGPGTRLLVL.

V gene TRBV4-3 combines with J gene TRBJ2-7, with D possibly being TRBD2 (5 bases). The V gene lost 1 base and the J gene lost 2 bases, with 9 bases spanning the gap. The germline gives CDR1 LGHNA, CDR2 YSLEER. The CDR3 totals 14 residues. The CDR3 is CASSQALGTYEQYF. DNA of the CDR3: TGCGCCAGCAGCCAAGCCCTCGGGACCTACGAGCAGTACTTC.

The V gene is TRBV9, the J gene TRBJ2-1, with unresolved D. Germline CDR1 is SGDLS and CDR2 is YYNGEE. V was shortened by 0 bases and J by 0 bases, with 10 bases between the two germline ends. The CDR3 runs to 16 residues. This chain's CDR3 is CASSVGVPASYNEQFF. The CDR3 DNA is TGTGCCAGCAGCGTAGGGGTCCCAGCCTCCTACAATGAGCAGTTCTTC.